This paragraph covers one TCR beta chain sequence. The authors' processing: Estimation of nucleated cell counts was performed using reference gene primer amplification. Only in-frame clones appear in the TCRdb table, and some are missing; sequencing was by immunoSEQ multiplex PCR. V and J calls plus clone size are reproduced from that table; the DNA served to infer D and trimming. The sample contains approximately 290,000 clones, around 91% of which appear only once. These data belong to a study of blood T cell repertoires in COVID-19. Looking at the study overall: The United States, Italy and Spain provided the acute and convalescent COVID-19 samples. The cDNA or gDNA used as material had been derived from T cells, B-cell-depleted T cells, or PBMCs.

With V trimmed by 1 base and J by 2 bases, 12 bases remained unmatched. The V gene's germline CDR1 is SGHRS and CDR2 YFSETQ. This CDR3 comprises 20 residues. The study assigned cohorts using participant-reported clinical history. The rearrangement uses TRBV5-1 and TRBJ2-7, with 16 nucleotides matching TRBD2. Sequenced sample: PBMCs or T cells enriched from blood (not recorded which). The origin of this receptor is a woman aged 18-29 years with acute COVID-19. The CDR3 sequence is CASSLTVGGTSGRVPYEQYF. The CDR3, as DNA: TGCGCCAGCAGCTTGACGGTTGGGGGGACTAGCGGGAGGGTGCCCTACGAGCAGTACTTC.